This TCR beta chain was recorded in a study of vaccination and CD4 T cells after COVID-19. Study observations and caveats: In convalescent patients, 304 of 307 vaccine-specific clones were mono-reactive for SARS-CoV-2 spike. No early post-infection timepoints were studied, and convalescent patients studied were relatively few.

Sequenced with the Oncomine TCR Beta short-read assay was DNA taken from cultured CD4+ T cells. TCRdb called the PCR reads again in MiXCR, with one record for every CDR3 protein. The sample yields around 20,000 distinct CDR3 sequences, 50% to 70% seen once. Germline-derived CDR1 and CDR2 are MGHDK and SYGVNS. The CDR3 is made up of 16 amino acids. Trimming took 3 bases from V and 13 from J, leaving 22 bases between them. Treatment here: roughly 10-day PBMC culture with coronavirus spike peptide pools or control peptides (ViraFEST assay). For ViraFEST, peptide pools expanded antigen-specific T cells, after which the TCRs were sequenced. Comments on this clonotype: The antigen remains unidentified.

Here the sequenced sample was CD4+ T cells from blood, cultured in vitro, taken after SARS-CoV-2 vaccination. The chain employs TRBV25-1 and TRBJ1-6, with D tentatively TRBD1 (5 bases). The TCR comes from a human donor who received a COVID-19 vaccine. The CDR3 loop is CASSDLRGPTILPLHF. Here the CDR3 DNA reads TGTGCCAGCAGTGACCTTCGGGGACCGACGATTCTTCCCCTCCACTTT.